Below, 20 T cell receptor beta chains from the same sample are listed, as sequenced in a study of human T cells and chemical hapten exposure. This sample's time point: patch test 1, 2 weeks after DPC sensitization. The sample's treatment: therapeutic diphenylcyclopropenone sensitization with weekly scalp DPC. TCRdb re-called the RACE reads through MiXCR, storing one row per CDR3 protein. The sample yields more than 55,000 distinct CDR3 sequences, about 9.4% seen once. The specimen was whole blood, collected in connection with sensitization to the hapten diphenylcyclopropenone (DPC). The source of these receptors is a middle-aged woman with alopecia areata. Some clones in this sample may be carry-over from other donors' samples.

This clonotype was counted between two and nine times. This rearrangement joins TRBV7-9 to TRBJ2-3; 14 bases map to TRBD2. The J segment lost 1 base and the V segment lost 8 bases, leaving 2 bases of the junction unmatched. Germline-derived CDR1 and CDR2 are SEHNR and FQNEAQ (reference sequence). The CDR3 spans 15 residues. This CDR3 is CASRGLAGGTDTQYF. Here the CDR3 DNA reads TGTGCCAGCCGGGGACTAGCGGGGGGCACAGATACGCAGTATTTT.

The chain couples TRBV29-1 to TRBJ2-3; D is undetermined. The CDR3 is 13 amino acids. CDR1 and CDR2 (germline): SQVTM, ANQGSEA. The V end lost 2 bases, the J end lost 3 bases, and 9 bases lay between the germline ends. CDR3 DNA sequence: TGCAGCGTTGAAACGGTGTTGACAGATACGCAGTATTTT. Its translation: CSVETVLTDTQYF.

This clonotype was found many times. The gene calls are TRBV4-2 and TRBJ2-2, with 8 bases aligning to TRBD1. This CDR3 region has 15 residues. Germline V gene data show CDR1 as LGHNA and CDR2 as YNFKEQ. Germline trimming cut 5 bases from V and 5 bases from J; bases unmatched to any gene: 7. CDR3 in amino acids: CASSGADRGTGELFF. In DNA, the CDR3 is TGTGCCAGCAGCGGAGCCGACAGGGGAACCGGGGAGCTGTTTTTT.

This clonotype was found a few times. V and J are TRBV2 and TRBJ1-2, with D perhaps TRBD1 (6 bases). Per germline, CDR1 SNHLY and CDR2 FYNNEI. CDR3 length: 14 residues. V dropped 3 bases and J dropped 6 bases, with 14 bases sitting between them. This CDR3 reads CASSEGLGANGYTF. CDR3 DNA: TGTGCCAGCAGTGAGGGACTGGGGGCAAATGGCTACACCTTC.

Ten or more counts support this clonotype. The genes are TRBV20-1 and TRBJ1-5, with D possibly matching TRBD1 (6 bases). With 3 bases removed from V and 2 bases from J, the gap between germline ends came to 14 bases. The CDR3 contains 15 residues. Germline V gene data show CDR1 as DFQATT and CDR2 as SNEGSKA (reference sequence). This CDR3 reads CSARATGGGNQPQHF. The CDR3 DNA sequence: TGCAGTGCTAGGGCGACAGGAGGAGGCAATCAGCCCCAGCATTTT.

This clonotype was observed many times. The chain links TRBV3-1 to TRBJ2-7; D may be TRBD1 (6 bases). CDR3 length: 14 residues. In germline, CDR1 is LGHDT, CDR2 YNNKEL (reference sequence). Trimming removed 5 bases at V and 2 bases at J, with 13 bases between. CDR3 sequence: CASSDRTATYEQYF. The CDR3 nucleotides read TGTGCCAGCAGCGATAGGACAGCTACCTACGAGCAGTACTTC.

This clonotype was observed a handful of times. The chain uses TRBV6-2 or TRBV6-3 and TRBJ1-2; D call uncertain. The CDR3 is made up of 10 amino acids. Germline loops: CDR1 MNHEY, CDR2 SVGEGT. V lost 8 bases and J 10 bases, leaving 11 bases between the germline ends. CDR3 coding DNA: TGTGCCAGCGGTCACAAGGTCTACACCTTC. Protein product: CASGHKVYTF.

This sequence joins TRBV2 and TRBJ2-7; TRBD1 agrees at 11 bases. CDR3 length: 14 residues. The V and J ends lost 3 bases and 5 bases, in that order; junction bases with no gene match: 3. CDR1 and CDR2 (germline): SNHLY, FYNNEI. The CDR3 DNA reads TGTGCCAGCAGTGAGGACAGGGGGCACCACGAGCAGTACTTC. It encodes CASSEDRGHHEQYF.

In its sample, this clonotype was seen many times. The chain combines TRBV7-6 with TRBJ2-5, with D possibly TRBD1 on 5 matching bases. V dropped 0 bases and J dropped 10 bases, with 9 bases sitting between them. Germline CDR1 is SGHVS and CDR2 is FNYEAQ. CDR3 length: 12 amino acids. CDR3 DNA sequence: TGTGCCAGCAGCTTAGCGACAGTAGGCCAGTACTTC. It yields the protein CASSLATVGQYF. Full variable domain (remainder filled in from reference TRBV7-6 and TRBJ2-5): GAGVSQSPRYKVTKRGQDVALRCDPISGHVSLYWYRQALGQGPEFLTYFNYEAQQDKSGLPNDRFSAERPEGSISTLTIQRTEQRDSAMYRCASSLATVGQYFGPGTRLLVL.

This clonotype has a count of ten or more. The genes are TRBV28 and TRBJ2-3, with D possibly matching TRBD1 (6 bases). The CDR3 is 15 amino acids. V lost 5 bases and J lost 2, with 14 bases in between. The germline gives CDR1 MDHEN, CDR2 SYDVKM. The CDR3 region has the DNA TGTGCCAGCAGTCCATGGGGGACATCCACAGATACGCAGTATTTT. Amino acids: CASSPWGTSTDTQYF.

This clonotype has at least ten counts. The chain recombines TRBV11-2 with TRBJ2-3, with 9 nucleotides matching TRBD2. Germline V lookup: CDR1 SGHAT, CDR2 FQNNGV. The CDR3 covers 16 residues. The V segment lost 1 base and the J segment 0 bases; nucleotides outside the gene matches: 2. The CDR3 region is CASSLGAGGSTDTQYF. The CDR3 nucleotides are TGTGCCAGCAGCTTAGGAGCGGGGGGAAGCACAGATACGCAGTATTTT.

The chain carries TRBV6-2 or TRBV6-3 and TRBJ2-1; 11 positions agree with TRBD2. Germline CDR1 MNHEY, CDR2 SVGEGT. The CDR3 contains 12 residues. With 5 bases clipped from V and 11 bases from J, the junction kept 2 bases outside the gene matches. This CDR3 reads CASSRLAGKQFF. For the CDR3, the DNA is TGTGCCAGCAGTCGACTAGCGGGAAAGCAGTTCTTC.

This clonotype was counted at least ten times. The chain uses TRBV10-3 and TRBJ2-5; 11 positions match TRBD1. Losses at the gene ends were 5 bases for V and 5 bases for J; bases not matched to a gene: 4. There are 14 residues in the CDR3. Per the germline V gene, CDR1 is ENHRY and CDR2 is SYGVKD. CDR3 nucleotides: TGTGCCATCAGTTCCGGGACAGGGGGTGAGACCCAGTACTTC. The encoded protein is CAISSGTGGETQYF.

This clonotype was counted at least ten times. This chain joins TRBV7-2 and TRBJ1-3; D possibly corresponds to TRBD1 (6 bases). CDR1 and CDR2 from the germline V gene are SGHTA and FQGNSA. Deletions cut 4 bases from V and 0 bases from J, with 13 bases between. This CDR3 has 16 residues. The CDR3: CASSSDSLHSGNTIYF. The CDR3 DNA is TGTGCCAGCAGCTCGGACAGCCTTCACTCTGGAAACACCATATATTTT.

This sequence joins TRBV5-5 and TRBJ2-4; D gene ambiguous. This CDR3 contains 12 residues. Germline values: CDR1 SGHKS, CDR2 YYEKEE (reference sequence). V lost 0 bases, J lost 11 bases, and 9 bases lay in between. In nucleotides, the CDR3 is TGTGCCAGCAGCTTGGCCGAAGAGCTTCAGTACTTC. This translates into CASSLAEELQYF.

The V call is TRBV6-5, the J call TRBJ1-1; TRBD1 is a possible D gene (6 bases). The CDR3 contains 17 residues. V dropped 0 bases and J dropped 1 base, with 15 bases sitting between them. Germline-derived CDR1 and CDR2 are MNHEY and SVGAGI. The CDR3 protein is CASSYSSRGFRNTEAFF. The CDR3 nucleotides are TGTGCCAGCAGTTACTCAAGCAGGGGCTTTAGGAACACTGAAGCTTTCTTT.

This chain connects TRBV28 to TRBJ1-1; no firm D call. This CDR3 spans 12 amino acids. In germline, CDR1 is MDHEN, CDR2 SYDVKM. V was cut by 10 bases and J by 1 base, with 10 bases left in between. The CDR3: CAIEGTNTEAFF. CDR3 in DNA: TGTGCCATCGAGGGTACGAACACTGAAGCTTTCTTT.

The rearrangement links TRBV2 to TRBJ2-7, with D maybe TRBD1 (6 bases). The CDR3 runs 14 residues. Germline lookup yields CDR1 SNHLY and CDR2 FYNNEI. With 10 bases removed from V and 2 bases from J, the gap between germline ends came to 18 bases. The CDR3: CATNRDIGPYEQYF. The CDR3 bases are TGTGCCACAAACCGGGACATCGGACCCTACGAGCAGTACTTC.

This clonotype was counted ten times or more. This chain joins TRBV11-3 and TRBJ2-2; D tentatively reads TRBD1 or TRBD2 (5 bases each). The CDR3 runs 13 residues. Germline V gives CDR1 SGHNT, CDR2 YENEEA. V lost 5 bases, J lost 5 bases, and 9 bases lay in between. CDR3 in DNA: TGTGCCAGCAGCATTGGGACGACCGGGGAGCTGTTTTTT. Translated: CASSIGTTGELFF.

In its sample, this clonotype ranks as medium-sized. The rearrangement joins TRBV29-1 to TRBJ1-6; 8 bases map to TRBD1. This CDR3 has 13 residues. Germline V gene lookup returns CDR1 SQVTM and CDR2 ANQGSEA. V was pared by 6 bases and J by 9 bases, with 7 bases of the junction left unmatched. Here the CDR3 reads CSVGQGRSSPLHF. CDR3 coding DNA: TGCAGCGTAGGACAGGGACGGAGTTCACCCCTCCACTTT.